The entry that follows covers one TCR beta chain sequence. CDR3 length: 15 residues. Germline CDR1 LNHNV, CDR2 YYDKDF (reference sequence). Trimming removed 0 bases from V and 3 bases from J; junction bases left unmatched: 4. These data originate in a study of T cell changes during pregnancy in multiple sclerosis. Assay used: immunoSEQ multiplex PCR; TCRdb lists only in-frame clones, some missing. The data hold some 40,000 clones, with about 90% observed a single time. Sequenced material: CD4+ T cells from peripheral blood mononuclear cells, taken before pregnancy. This chain joins TRBV15 and TRBJ2-7; TRBD1 aligns across 8 bases. This clonotype originated in a female donor with multiple sclerosis, enrolled in a pregnancy study. The CDR3 spells CATSRDLDRGYEQYF. CDR3 DNA: TGTGCCACCAGCAGAGATCTAGACAGGGGCTACGAGCAGTACTTC.